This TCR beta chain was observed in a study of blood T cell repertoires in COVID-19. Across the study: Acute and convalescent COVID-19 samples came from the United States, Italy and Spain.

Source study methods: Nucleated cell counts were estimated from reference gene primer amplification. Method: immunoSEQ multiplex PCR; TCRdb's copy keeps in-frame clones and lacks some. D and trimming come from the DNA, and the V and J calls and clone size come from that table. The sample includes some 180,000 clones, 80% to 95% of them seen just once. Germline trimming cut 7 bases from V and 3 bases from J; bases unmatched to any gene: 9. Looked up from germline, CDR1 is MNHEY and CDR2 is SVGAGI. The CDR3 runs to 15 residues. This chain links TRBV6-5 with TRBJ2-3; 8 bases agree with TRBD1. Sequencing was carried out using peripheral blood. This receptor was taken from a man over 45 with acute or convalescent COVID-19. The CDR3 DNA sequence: TGTGCCAGCACCAAGACAGGGGCAGGAACAGATACGCAGTATTTT. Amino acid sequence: CASTKTGAGTDTQYF.